This TCR beta chain is drawn from a study of blood T cell repertoires in COVID-19. Study information: From the United States, Italy and Spain came samples of acute and convalescent COVID-19. Sources were T cells, B-cell-depleted T cells, or PBMCs; the material itself was cDNA or gDNA.

The CDR3 has 15 residues. Germline-derived CDR1 and CDR2 are LNHDA and SQIVND (reference sequence). V lost 0 bases and J 2 bases, leaving 7 bases between the germline ends. Methods used by the authors: For nucleated cells, counts were estimated from reference gene primer amplification. Repertoires were generated with immunoSEQ multiplex PCR, while TCRdb's copy carries only in-frame clones and drops some. That table furnishes V, J and clone size, whereas the DNA furnished D and trimming. The table lists 200,000 to 250,000 clones, roughly 75% of them singletons. The sample comprised peripheral blood. The rearrangement joins TRBV19 to TRBJ2-2, with D tentatively TRBD2 (5 bases). The receptor's source is a woman aged 65 to 85 with acute or convalescent COVID-19. CDR3: CASSIDGGNTGELFF. The CDR3 coding sequence is TGTGCCAGTAGTATAGATGGAGGTAACACCGGGGAGCTGTTTTTT.